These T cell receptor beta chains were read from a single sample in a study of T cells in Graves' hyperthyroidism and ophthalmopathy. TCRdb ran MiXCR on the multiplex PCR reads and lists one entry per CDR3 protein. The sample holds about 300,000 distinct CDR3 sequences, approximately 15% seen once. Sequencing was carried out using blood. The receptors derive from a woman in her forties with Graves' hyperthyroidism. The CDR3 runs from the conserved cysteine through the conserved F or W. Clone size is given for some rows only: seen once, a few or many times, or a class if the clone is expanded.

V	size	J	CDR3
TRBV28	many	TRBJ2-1	CASSFSGSPYNEQFF
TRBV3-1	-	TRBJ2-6	CASSQTGRSSGANVLTF
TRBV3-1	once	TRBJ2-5	CASSRTVAYTLGKGKETQYF
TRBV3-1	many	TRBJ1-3	CASSPTGQGNTIYF
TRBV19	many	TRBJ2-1	CASRLTGGLYNEQFF
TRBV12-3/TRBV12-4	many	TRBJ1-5	CASSFGTGLNQPQHF
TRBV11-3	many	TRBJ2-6	CASSTGGAGANVLTF
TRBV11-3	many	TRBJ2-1	CASSQLAGGWNEQFF
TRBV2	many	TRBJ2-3	CASSDFGSTDTQYF
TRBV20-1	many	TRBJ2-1	CSASYLGRAVNEQFF
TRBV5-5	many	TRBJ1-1	CASSLPSVVPEAFF
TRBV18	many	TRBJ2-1	CASSPGLAGNEQFF
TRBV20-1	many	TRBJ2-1	CSAPDRSSYNEQFF
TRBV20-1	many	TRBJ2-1	CSANPQVGRGTYNEQFF
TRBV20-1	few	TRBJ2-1	CSASLGGGVYNEQFF